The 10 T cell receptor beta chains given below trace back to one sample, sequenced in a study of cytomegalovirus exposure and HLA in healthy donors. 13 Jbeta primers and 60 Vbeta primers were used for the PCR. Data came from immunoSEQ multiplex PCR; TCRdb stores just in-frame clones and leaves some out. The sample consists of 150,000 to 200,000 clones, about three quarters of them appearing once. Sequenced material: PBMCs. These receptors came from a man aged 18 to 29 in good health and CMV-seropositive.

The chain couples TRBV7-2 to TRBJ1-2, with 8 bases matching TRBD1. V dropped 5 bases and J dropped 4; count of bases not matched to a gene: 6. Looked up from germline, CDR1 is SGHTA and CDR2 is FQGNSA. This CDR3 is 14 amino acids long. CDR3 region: CASSPDRGIYGYTF. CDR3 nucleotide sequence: TGTGCCAGCAGCCCCGACAGGGGCATCTATGGCTACACCTTC.

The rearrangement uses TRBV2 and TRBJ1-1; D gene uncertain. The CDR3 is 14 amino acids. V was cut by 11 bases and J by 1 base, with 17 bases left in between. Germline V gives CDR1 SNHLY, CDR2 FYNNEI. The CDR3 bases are TGTGCCCAAAAGGAACTTGACAAGAACACTGAAGCTTTCTTT. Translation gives CAQKELDKNTEAFF.

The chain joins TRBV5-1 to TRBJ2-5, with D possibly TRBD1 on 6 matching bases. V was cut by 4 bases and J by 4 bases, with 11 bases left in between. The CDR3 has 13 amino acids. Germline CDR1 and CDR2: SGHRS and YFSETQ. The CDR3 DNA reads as TGCGCCAGCAGCCCCTCGACAGGAGAGACCCAGTACTTC. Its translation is CASSPSTGETQYF. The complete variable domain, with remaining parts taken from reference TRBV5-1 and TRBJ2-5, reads KAGVTQTPRYLIKTRGQQVTLSCSPISGHRSVSWYQQTPGQGLQFLFEYFSETQRNKGNFPGRFSGRQFSNSRSEMNVSTLELGDSALYLCASSPSTGETQYFGPGTRLLVL.

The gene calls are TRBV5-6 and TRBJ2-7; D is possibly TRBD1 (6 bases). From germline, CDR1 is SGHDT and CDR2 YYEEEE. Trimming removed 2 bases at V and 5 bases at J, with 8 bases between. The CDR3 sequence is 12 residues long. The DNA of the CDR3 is TGTGCCAGCAGCTTAAACAGGGACGAGCAGTACGTC. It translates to CASSLNRDEQYV.

CDR3 loop: CASSPGTSSDTQYF. The CDR3 nucleotides read TGTGCCAGCAGCCCCGGGACTAGCTCAGATACGCAGTATTTT. The chain uses TRBV7-9 and TRBJ2-3, with TRBD2 matching over 9 bases. CDR3 length: 14 residues. Germline V gives CDR1 SEHNR, CDR2 FQNEAQ (reference sequence). V lost 5 bases to trimming and J lost 4 bases; unmatched junction nucleotides: 4.

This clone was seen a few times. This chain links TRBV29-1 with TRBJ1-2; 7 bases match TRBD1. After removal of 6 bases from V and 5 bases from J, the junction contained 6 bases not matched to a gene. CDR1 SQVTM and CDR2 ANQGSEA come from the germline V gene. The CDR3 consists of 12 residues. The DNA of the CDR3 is TGCAGCGTAGAACAGGGGACATATGGCTACACCTTC. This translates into CSVEQGTYGYTF.

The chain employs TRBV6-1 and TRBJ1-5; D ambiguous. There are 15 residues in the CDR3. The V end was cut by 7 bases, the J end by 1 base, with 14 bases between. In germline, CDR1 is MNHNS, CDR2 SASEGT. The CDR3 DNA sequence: TGTGCCAGCAAGAGGGCATTGGGAAGCAATCAGCCCCAGCATTTT. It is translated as CASKRALGSNQPQHF.

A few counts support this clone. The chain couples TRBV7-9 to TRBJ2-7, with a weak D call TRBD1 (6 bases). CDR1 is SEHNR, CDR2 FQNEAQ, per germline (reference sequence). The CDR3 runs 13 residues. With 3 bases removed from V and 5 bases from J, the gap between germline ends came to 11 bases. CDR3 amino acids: CASSFSGVDEQYV. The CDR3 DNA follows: TGTGCCAGCAGCTTTTCAGGGGTGGACGAGCAGTACGTC.

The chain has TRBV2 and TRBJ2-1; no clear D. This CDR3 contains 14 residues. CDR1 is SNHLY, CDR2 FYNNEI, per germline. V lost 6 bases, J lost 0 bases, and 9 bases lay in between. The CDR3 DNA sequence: TGTGCCAGCAGCCCAGGTTCCTCCTACAATGAGCAGTTCTTC. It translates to CASSPGSSYNEQFF.

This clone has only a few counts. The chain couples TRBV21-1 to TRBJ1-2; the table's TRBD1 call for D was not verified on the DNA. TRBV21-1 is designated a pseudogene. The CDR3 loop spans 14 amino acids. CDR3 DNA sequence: TGTGCCAGCAGCAGCACGGACAGAAACTATGGCTACACCTTC. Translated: CASSSTDRNYGYTF.